The clone carrying this TCR beta chain was seen just once. Its target is unknown. Germline V gene sequence: CDR1 LNHDA, CDR2 SQIVND (reference sequence). Trimming took 7 bases from V and 4 from J, leaving 19 bases between them. CDR3 size: 15 residues. This sample stems from a study of T cells in Graves' hyperthyroidism and ophthalmopathy. At the level of the study: At initial diagnosis, before any treatment had begun, peripheral blood was obtained.

Amplification targeted TCR beta CDR3 regions from RNA transcripts. In the first-round RT-PCR of the TCR CDR3, the HTBI primer set was used. One entry per CDR3 protein, called by TCRdb with MiXCR from the multiplex PCR reads. The table records about 300,000 distinct CDR3 sequences, around 20% of them present only once. Broader study findings: Median prediction lead before ophthalmopathy onset was 5 to 7 months with the model.

The study included ophthalmopathy patients with Clinical Activity Score at least 3, NOSPECS grade at least 4 and duration under 3 months. Each diagnosis was grounded in clinical symptoms, serum thyroxine and TRAb, thyroid ultrasound, and orbital computed tomography. The sequence was collected from a middle-aged man with Graves' ophthalmopathy. Specimen: blood. The chain carries TRBV19 and TRBJ1-1; D remains ambiguous. The CDR3 DNA reads as TGTGCCAGTATTCTTAGGAATAGAGCGGGCACTGAAGCTTTCTTT. It encodes CASILRNRAGTEAFF.